Below, 10 T cell receptor beta chains from the same sample are listed, as sequenced in a study of blood T cell repertoires in COVID-19. Data came from immunoSEQ multiplex PCR; TCRdb stores just in-frame clones and leaves some out. The table includes about 98,000 clones, 82% detected once. Input material: peripheral blood. These receptors were collected from a man older than 75 with acute or convalescent COVID-19.

V is TRBV9 and J is TRBJ2-6; D is unclear. This CDR3 is 16 amino acids long. CDR1 and CDR2 from the germline V gene are SGDLS and YYNGEE. The V and J ends lost 3 bases and 1 base respectively, with 11 bases between them. CDR3: CASSAGVLSGANVLTF. The DNA of the CDR3 is TGTGCCAGCAGCGCCGGAGTTTTGTCTGGGGCCAACGTCCTGACTTTC.

V gene TRBV5-1 combines with J gene TRBJ2-5; a weak D match, TRBD1 (5 bases). This CDR3 spans 17 amino acids. Germline CDR1 and CDR2: SGHRS and YFSETQ. The V and J ends lost 4 bases and 1 base respectively, with 20 bases between them. Here the CDR3 reads CASSAPDRQWLQETQYF. The CDR3 nucleotides are TGCGCCAGCAGCGCACCAGATCGACAGTGGCTCCAAGAGACCCAGTACTTC.

The chain joins TRBV19 to TRBJ1-2, with D perhaps TRBD1 (6 bases). V lost 3 bases to trimming and J lost 7 bases, with 18 bases between them. Germline CDR1 is LNHDA and CDR2 is SQIVND (reference sequence). This CDR3 contains 15 residues. CDR3 sequence (DNA): TGTGCCAGTAGTATTCTGCGGGGGGCGCGGAGTGGCTACACCTTC. It encodes CASSILRGARSGYTF.

The chain is built from TRBV10-3 and TRBJ2-1, with D perhaps TRBD2 (5 bases). Trimming took off 2 bases at V and 0 bases at J, with 8 bases between the two ends. The CDR3 has 15 amino acids. From germline, CDR1 is ENHRY and CDR2 SYGVKD. CDR3 nucleotide sequence: TGTGCCATCAGTGAGGAGGGCCGCTCCTACAATGAGCAGTTCTTC. Its protein product is CAISEEGRSYNEQFF.

The rearrangement links TRBV3-1 (or the pseudogene TRBV3-2) to TRBJ1-3, with no clear D. The germline V and J ends were trimmed by 6 bases and 0 bases, with 12 bases remaining between them. There are 15 residues in the CDR3. Per the germline V gene, CDR1 is LGHDT and CDR2 is YNNKEL (reference sequence). For the CDR3, the DNA is TGTGCCAGCAGAGACGGCGGAGACTCTGGAAACACCATATATTTT. Translated, it gives CASRDGGDSGNTIYF.

The rearrangement links TRBV12-3 or TRBV12-4 to TRBJ1-1; 7 bases are shared with TRBD1. V lost 5 bases, J lost 10 bases, and 10 bases stayed unmatched. This CDR3 spans 13 amino acids. DNA for the CDR3: TGTGCCAGCAGTGTAGAGGGGGCAGGGGCAGCTTTCTTT. This gives the protein CASSVEGAGAAFF.

This chain links TRBV5-1 with TRBJ1-6, with D unresolved. V was shortened by 1 base and J by 5 bases, with 10 bases between the two germline ends. Germline V lookup: CDR1 SGHRS, CDR2 YFSETQ. The CDR3 totals 15 residues. CDR3 nucleotides: TGCGCCAGCAGCTTGACGGGTATTAATAATTCACCCCTCCACTTT. Its protein is CASSLTGINNSPLHF.

The V gene is TRBV2, the J gene TRBJ1-6; 8 nucleotides line up with TRBD1. The trim removed 4 bases at V and 10 bases at J, leaving 6 bases unmatched. The CDR3 is 14 amino acids. From germline, CDR1 is SNHLY and CDR2 FYNNEI. The CDR3 region has the DNA TGTGCCAGCAGTGGTCAGGGGGCGCAATCACCCCTCCACTTT. Translation gives CASSGQGAQSPLHF.

This sequence joins TRBV7-2 and TRBJ1-2; 9 bases are a match to TRBD1. V shed 6 bases and J 0 bases; nucleotides not matched to a gene: 8. Germline assignment: CDR1 SGHTA and CDR2 FQGNSA. The CDR3 is 16 amino acids. The DNA of the CDR3 is TGTGCCAGCAGTTTCACAGGGGGCGGTTCTAACTATGGCTACACCTTC. Protein product: CASSFTGGGSNYGYTF. The full variable domain, with the rest looked up from reference TRBV7-2 and TRBJ1-2, is GAGVSQSPSNKVTEKGKDVELRCDPISGHTALYWYRQSLGQGLEFLIYFQGNSAPDKSGLPSDRFSAERTGGSVSTLTIQRTQQEDSAVYLCASSFTGGGSNYGYTFGSGTRLTVV.

The rearrangement uses TRBV24-1 and TRBJ1-2, with 9 bases fitting TRBD1. The CDR3 loop spans 15 amino acids. CDR1 is KGHDR and CDR2 is SFDVKD in the germline V gene. V trimming: 5 bases; J trimming: 4 bases; junction bases outside the gene matches: 7. The DNA for the CDR3 is TGTGCCACCAGTGCTACCGGGACAGGGACCTATGGCTACACCTTC. This translates into CATSATGTGTYGYTF.